The 2 T cell receptor beta chains below all came from one sample that was sequenced in a study of T cell changes during pregnancy in multiple sclerosis. The protocol was immunoSEQ multiplex PCR, while the TCRdb copy is restricted to in-frame clones and leaves out a portion. The data hold more than 45,000 clones, with approximately 91% observed a single time. This specimen consisted of CD4+ T cells from peripheral blood mononuclear cells, obtained in the second trimester of pregnancy. These receptors all come from a female donor with multiple sclerosis, enrolled in a pregnancy study.

Note on this clone: Relative to the germline gene, one junction end is altered; a read error may explain this. The genes are TRBV11-2 and TRBJ1-2; D gene unclear. Looked up from germline, CDR1 is SGHAT and CDR2 is FQNNGV. This CDR3 has 12 amino acids. CDR3 amino acids: CASSLVSASVFF. In DNA form, the CDR3 reads TGTGCCAGCAGCTTAGTGTCCGCCAGCGTCTTCTTC.

This chain links TRBV5-1 with TRBJ2-5, with D possibly matching TRBD2 (5 bases). Looked up from germline, CDR1 is SGHRS and CDR2 is YFSETQ. The CDR3 runs to 12 residues. The V end lost 4 bases, the J end lost 5 bases, and 9 bases lay between the germline ends. CDR3 residues: CASSQLGETQYF. CDR3 coding DNA: TGCGCCAGCAGCCAACTAGGGGAGACCCAGTACTTC.